The present T cell receptor (beta chain) was sequenced within a study of human T cells and chemical hapten exposure. Study background: Patients, a majority of them female, were diagnosed with alopecia areata, totalis or universalis. Findings and caveats of the study: Among TCRs, those above 1 in 1000 frequency were unaffected by DPC sensitization.

Library preparation tagged each individual cDNA molecule with a unique molecular identifier. Using its own MiXCR run on the RACE reads, TCRdb lists one record per CDR3 protein. The sample has hundreds of thousands of distinct CDR3 sequences, about 6% seen once. Noted time point: patch test 2, 6 weeks after DPC sensitization. Treatment denoted: therapeutic diphenylcyclopropenone sensitization with weekly scalp DPC. This CDR3 has 14 amino acids. Trimming at V came to 0 bases and at J to 10 bases, leaving 7 bases not matched to a gene. From germline, CDR1 is SGHTA and CDR2 FQGNSA. In this sample, this clonotype turned up a few times. Its antigen is not identified.

Sequences were derived from whole blood, sampled in connection with sensitization to the hapten diphenylcyclopropenone (DPC). This sequence joins TRBV7-2 and TRBJ2-3, with 7 nucleotides matching TRBD2. This sequence originates from a woman younger than 30 with alopecia areata. Some clones in this sample may be carry-over from other donors' samples. The CDR3 protein is CASSLATRGGAQYF. CDR3 bases: TGTGCCAGCAGCTTAGCGACTAGGGGAGGGGCGCAGTATTTT. The complete variable domain, with remaining parts taken from reference TRBV7-2 and TRBJ2-3, reads GAGVSQSPSNKVTEKGKDVELRCDPISGHTALYWYRQSLGQGLEFLIYFQGNSAPDKSGLPSDRFSAERTGGSVSTLTIQRTQQEDSAVYLCASSLATRGGAQYFGPGTRLTVL.